This T cell receptor beta chain was recorded in a study of T cell responses to AZD1222 COVID-19 vaccine (dated by TCRdb to about 2021). Broadly, across the study: A total of 233 trial participants underwent TCR sequencing, of whom about 210 received two doses of AZD1222 and some 25 received two doses of the MenACWY control vaccine. Trial participants were enrolled by age into subgroups of 18-55, 56-69 and 70-plus years, and 148, 28 and 57 TCR-sequenced participants, respectively, were included in these subgroups. The investigation overall reported the following: Conclusions about previously exposed vaccinees were limited because only five to seven AZD1222 recipients were SARS-CoV-2 seropositive at baseline. The whole spike protein was spanned by vaccine-associated CD4 TCRs, and dominant responses were seen in regions 160-218 and 743-854. Spike-specific TCR breadth and depth rose significantly after two AZD1222 doses compared with day 0 and with MenACWY recipients. Because no day 14 peak-response samples were available, the repertoires could be characterized only after the peak T cell response. Most participants were white British and females outnumbered males, and the authors suggested that clonal diversity may have been underestimated. In the small 56-69-year group, the increase in depth fell short of significance, most likely because of low power. Reportedly, almost half of the unique spike-specific TCRs recognized epitopes lying outside the regions that are mutated in the B.1.351 and B.1.1.7 variants.

The CDR3 regions of human TCRbeta chains were analyzed by immunosequencing. For the original study's pipeline: TCRs in the repertoires were compared against a reference library of SARS-CoV-2-specific TCRs that had been generated with the MIRA antigen-specificity platform. Breadth meant the fraction of unique TCRs that were SARS-CoV-2-associated, whereas depth meant the fraction of total T cells that were SARS-CoV-2-associated. Using the MIRA data, each spike-specific TCR was mapped to the spike region that the TCR reacts to and placed in a CD4 or CD8 class. Log10-transformed breadth and depth values were compared by one-way ANOVA with Sidak's multiple comparisons tests. The table comes from immuneACCESS by way of TCRdb, which keeps in-frame sequences with V and J called. Part of the clones is missing from these tables; in studies checked, under half for an unresolved V gene and the rest for unknown reasons. That table gives V, J and clone size, and the DNA gave D and trimming. The sample profile shows under 110,000 clones; less than 95% of them were found once. Clones ranked in the top ten supply 7.5% to 9% of the sample.

Read against the paper, the sample's time point label means: about 28 days (+/-7) after the second vaccine dose. AZD1222 recipients with second doses at about 4 weeks or about 12 weeks were pooled, because spike-specific TCR depth and breadth did not differ between schedules. The vaccinee samples were drawn from two UK trials, COV001 and COV002, one of which was a single-blind randomized controlled phase 2/3 trial testing AZD1222 (ChAdOx1 nCoV-19) in healthy adults. For TCRbeta chain sequencing, PBMC samples were collected from trial participants at day 0 and at day 28 after the second dose. Concerning this clone itself: Its specific antigen is unknown. The record has no base qualities; no much larger clone is one base away.

The CDR3 has 13 amino acids, counting the end cysteine and phenylalanine. Of the read, only the CDR3 DNA is kept; its 39 bases are in frame from base 1. V is reduced by 0 bases and J by 3 bases, leaving a spacing of 5 bases between them. In the germline V gene, CDR1 corresponds to LGHNA and CDR2 to YNFKEQ. Source: peripheral blood, taken 28 days after the second AZD1222 dose. The sequence joins TRBV4-2 to TRBJ2-5, with the D gene not confidently named. The receptor comes from an adult who received the AZD1222 COVID-19 vaccine. The nucleotide sequence reads as follows: TGTGCCAGCAGCCAAGAGCCAGAAGAGACCCAGTACTTC. This yields the protein CASSQEPEETQYF.